This T cell receptor (beta chain) was obtained from a study of cytomegalovirus exposure and HLA in healthy donors. PCR involved 60 Vbeta and 13 Jbeta primers. Produced via immunoSEQ multiplex PCR; TCRdb's table is partial and in-frame only. The sample includes under 130,000 clones, approximately 73% of them seen just once. Participants comprised healthy donors of bone marrow. Study outcomes and limitations: When a later analysis compared HLA-associated TCR beta chains with equally common others, the HLA-associated chains turned out to be more clonally expanded and to have lower generation probabilities. Sequence variants that were highly shared formed a cluster that was likely a sequencing artifact.

V was shortened by 5 bases and J by 0 bases, with 11 bases between the two germline ends. The CDR3 length is 15 residues. Germline V gene lookup returns CDR1 MGHRA and CDR2 YSYEKL. With respect to this clone: Its specificity is unknown.

V usage is TRBV4-1 and J usage is TRBJ1-5; a possible D gene is TRBD1 (6 bases). The receptor's source is a woman aged 18 to 35 in good health and CMV-seropositive. Input material: PBMCs. The CDR3 is CASSVGTLSNQPQHF. The CDR3, as DNA: TGCGCCAGCAGCGTTGGGACACTTAGCAATCAGCCCCAGCATTTT.